The T cell receptor (beta chain) under discussion was sequenced for a study of technical replicates of blood from a handful of donors (dated by TCRdb to about 2017). According to the germline V gene, CDR1 reads SGHRS and CDR2 reads YFSETQ. From the cysteine up to the phenylalanine, the CDR3 has a length of 13 residues. Only CDR3 DNA is held: 39 bases, read in frame from base 1. V drops 0 bases and J drops 6 bases, leaving 6 bases in between. Details on this clone: The antigen it binds to is not known. No base quality values were provided; no much bigger clone lies one nucleotide off.

The library was built by means of the immunoSEQ multiplex PCR assay. Not all clones reach the TCRdb copy of this immuneACCESS table, which keeps in-frame sequences only. Checked studies attribute under half of the gap to unresolved V genes and leave the rest unexplained. Recorded for this sample are under 100,000 clones; 90% to 95% of them occurred a single time. Jointly, the top ten make up around 0.3% of the sample. This TCR derives from a human donor in good health. Material for sequencing was T cells isolated from PBMCs. The chain links TRBV5-1 with TRBJ2-2; the D gene identity is not certain. The nucleotide sequence is TGCGCCAGCAGCTTGGCCTTAGCCGGGGAGCTGTTTTTT. It translates to CASSLALAGELFF.